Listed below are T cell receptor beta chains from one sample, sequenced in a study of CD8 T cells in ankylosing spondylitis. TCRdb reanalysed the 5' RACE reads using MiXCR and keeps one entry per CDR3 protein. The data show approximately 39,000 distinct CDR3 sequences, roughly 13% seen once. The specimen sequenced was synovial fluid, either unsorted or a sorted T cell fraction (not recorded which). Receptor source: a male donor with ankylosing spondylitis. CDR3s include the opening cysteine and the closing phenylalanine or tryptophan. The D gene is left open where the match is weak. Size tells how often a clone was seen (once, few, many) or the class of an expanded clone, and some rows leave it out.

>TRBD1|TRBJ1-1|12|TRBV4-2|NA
TGTGCCAGCAGCCACCAGACAGGGGGAGCTTTCTTT
CASSHQTGGAFF
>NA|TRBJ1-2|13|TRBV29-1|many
TGCAGCGTTTCTGACCTGGGAGTCTATGGCTACACCTTC
CSVSDLGVYGYTF
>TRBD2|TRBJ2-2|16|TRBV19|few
TGTGCCAGTAGTATTTCAGCGGGAGTAGGCACCGGGGAGCTGTTTTTT
CASSISAGVGTGELFF
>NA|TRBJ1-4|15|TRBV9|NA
TGTGCCAGCAGCGTAGCGGGACAACTCAATGAAAAACTGTTTTTT
CASSVAGQLNEKLFF
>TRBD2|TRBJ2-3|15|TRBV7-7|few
TGTGCTAGCAGCTTAGGACTAGCGGGTTATGATACGCAGTATTTT
CASSLGLAGYDTQYF
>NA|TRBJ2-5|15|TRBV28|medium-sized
TGTGCCAGCAGTTTATCTCAGGGGTGGCGAGAGACCCAGTACTTC
CASSLSQGWRETQYF
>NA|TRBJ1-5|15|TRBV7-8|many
TGTGCCAGCAGCTTAGAACGGGGGGGAGGTCAGCCCCAGCATTTT
CASSLERGGGQPQHF
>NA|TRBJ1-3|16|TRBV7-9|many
TGTGCCAGCAGCCACCCCAGGGCACGGAGTGGGAACACCATATATTTT
CASSHPRARSGNTIYF
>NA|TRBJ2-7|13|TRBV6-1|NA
TGTGCCAGCATAAGCAAGGCGACCTACGAGCAGTACTTC
CASISKATYEQYF
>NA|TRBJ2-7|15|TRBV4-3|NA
TGCGCCAGCAGCATTAGCACCGGGGGATCCTACGAGCAGTACTTC
CASSISTGGSYEQYF
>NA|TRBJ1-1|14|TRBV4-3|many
TGCGCCAGCAGTCCAGGCCTTGAGAACACTGAAGCTTTCTTT
CASSPGLENTEAFF
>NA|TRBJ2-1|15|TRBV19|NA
TGTGCCAGTAGTATCCGGGGTGGGTCATACAATGAGCAGTTCTTC
CASSIRGGSYNEQFF
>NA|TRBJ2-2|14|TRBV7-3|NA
TGTGCCAGCAGCCCCATGGGGGGCACCGGGGAGCTGTTTTTT
CASSPMGGTGELFF
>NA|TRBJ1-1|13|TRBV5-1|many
TGCGCCAGCAGTTCAAGCGACATATCTCAAGCTTTCTTT
CASSSSDISQAFF
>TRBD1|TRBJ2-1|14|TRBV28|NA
TGTGCCAGCAGCAGACAGGGTGGCAACAATGAGCAGTTCTTC
CASSRQGGNNEQFF
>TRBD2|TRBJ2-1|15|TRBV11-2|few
TGTGCCAGCAGCTTATTAGCGGGAGTGTACAATGAGCAGTTCTTC
CASSLLAGVYNEQFF
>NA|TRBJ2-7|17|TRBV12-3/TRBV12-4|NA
TGTGCCAGCAGTTTTGGCTTTGGGCAGGGTAAGGACTACGAGCAGTACTTC
CASSFGFGQGKDYEQYF
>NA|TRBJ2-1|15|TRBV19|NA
TGTGCCAGTAGTATAGCCCGGGACCCGGTTGGGGAGCAGTTCTTC
CASSIARDPVGEQFF
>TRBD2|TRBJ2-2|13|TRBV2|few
TGTGCCGCCGCCTACTCGGGGGGTGGGGAGCTGTTTTTT
CAAAYSGGGELFF
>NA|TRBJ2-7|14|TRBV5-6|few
TGTGCCAGCAGCTTGGCCGGCAGAGGGTCCGAGCAGTACTTC
CASSLAGRGSEQYF
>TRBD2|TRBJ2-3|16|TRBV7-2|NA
TGTGCCAGCACCTCGGGACTAGCGGGGTTAGCGGATACGCAGTATTTT
CASTSGLAGLADTQYF
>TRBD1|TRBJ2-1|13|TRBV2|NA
TGTGCCAGCAGTAGGGACAGGGCGAATGAGCAGTTCTTC
CASSRDRANEQFF
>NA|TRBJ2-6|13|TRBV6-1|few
TGTGCCAGCAGCGCGGGCTTCGGGGGCGTCCTGACTTTC
CASSAGFGGVLTF
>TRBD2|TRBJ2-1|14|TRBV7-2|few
TGTGCCAGCAGCCCGGGGGGGGCCCGCAATGAGCAGTTCTTC
CASSPGGARNEQFF
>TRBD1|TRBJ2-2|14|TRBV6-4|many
TGTGCCAGCAGCCGGGACAGGGAAACCGGGGAGCTGTTTTTT
CASSRDRETGELFF
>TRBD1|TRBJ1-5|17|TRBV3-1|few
TGTGCCAGCAGCCAAGGTTACACAGGGGCGATGACTCAGCCCCAGCATTTT
CASSQGYTGAMTQPQHF